A single T cell receptor beta chain is shown here with its context. The data were taken from a study of blood T cell repertoires in COVID-19. About the study: Collection of acute and convalescent COVID-19 samples took place in the United States, Italy and Spain. Nucleic acid was either cDNA or gDNA, and it came from T cells, B-cell-depleted T cells, or PBMCs.

Original processing notes: Amplification with reference gene primers provided the estimates of nucleated cell counts. Profiled with immunoSEQ multiplex PCR; TCRdb holds only in-frame clones, not every one. V and J calls and clone size are as listed in that table; D and trimming were resolved from the DNA. The sample shows around 130,000 clones, 85% of them seen only once. The length of the CDR3 is 16 residues. The germline V gene has CDR1 SGHAT and CDR2 FQNNGV. With 1 base clipped from V and 2 bases from J, the junction kept 6 bases outside the gene matches. The receptor was derived from a man aged 60-69 years with acute or convalescent COVID-19. This chain links TRBV11-2 with TRBJ2-7; TRBD2 matches 9 bases. Specimen: peripheral blood. Written as DNA, the CDR3 is TGTGCCAGCAGCTTAGGCGCGGGAGGGCCAGCCTACGAGCAGTACTTC. This encodes CASSLGAGGPAYEQYF.